Sequencing of this T cell receptor beta chain was carried out in a study of shared clonotypes between healthy human individuals. Some clones are missing from TCRdb's copy, which holds only in-frame ones; the method was immunoSEQ multiplex PCR. The sample has approximately 640,000 clones, roughly 87% seen once. This CDR3 comprises 14 residues. CDR1 is MNHEY and CDR2 is SMNVEV in the germline V gene (reference sequence). J lost 3 bases, V lost 4 bases, and 4 bases had no gene match. The sequencing input was memory CD8+ T cells from PBMCs. Subset of the sample: CD45RO+ cells pooled with CCR7-negative TemRA cells. This sequence was found in a man between 18 and 29 years old in good health. Some clones in this sample may be carry-over from other donors' samples. The rearrangement joins TRBV27 to TRBJ1-2; 8 bases map to TRBD1. The CDR3 reads CASSSLDRDYGYTF. The CDR3 DNA reads TGTGCCAGCAGTTCCCTGGACAGGGACTATGGCTACACCTTC.